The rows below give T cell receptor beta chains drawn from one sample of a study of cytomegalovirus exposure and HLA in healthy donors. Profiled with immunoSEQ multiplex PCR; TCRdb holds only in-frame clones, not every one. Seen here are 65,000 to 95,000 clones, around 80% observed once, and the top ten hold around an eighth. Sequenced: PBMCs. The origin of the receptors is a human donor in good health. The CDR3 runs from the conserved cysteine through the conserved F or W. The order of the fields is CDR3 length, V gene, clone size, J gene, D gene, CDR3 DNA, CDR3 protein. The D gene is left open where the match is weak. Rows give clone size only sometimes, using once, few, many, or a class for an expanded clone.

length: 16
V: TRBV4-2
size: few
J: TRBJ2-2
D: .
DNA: TGTGCCAGCAGCCAAGGACAGGAGCCTCCCCCCGGGGAGCTGTTTTTT
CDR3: CASSQGQEPPPGELFF

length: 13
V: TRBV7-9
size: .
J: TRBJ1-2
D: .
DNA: TGTGCCAGCAGCTTGGGCAGGTTCTATGGCTACACCTTC
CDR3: CASSLGRFYGYTF

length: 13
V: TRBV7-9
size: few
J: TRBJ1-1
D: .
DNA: TGTGCCAGCGGTCGGGGGGTGAACACTGAAGCTTTCTTT
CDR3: CASGRGVNTEAFF

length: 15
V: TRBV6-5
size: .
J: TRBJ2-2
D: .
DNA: TGTGCCAGCAGTTACTCATCCCGGGGTCACGGGGAGCTGTTTTTT
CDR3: CASSYSSRGHGELFF

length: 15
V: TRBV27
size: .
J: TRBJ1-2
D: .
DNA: TGTGCCAGCAGCTTCACAGGTGACTCTAACTATGGCTACCCCTTC
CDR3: CASSFTGDSNYGYPF

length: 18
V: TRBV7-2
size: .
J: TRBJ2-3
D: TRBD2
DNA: TGTGCCAGCAGCTCCCAACCCCCCCTAGCGGAGGAATCACTTACGCAGTATTTT
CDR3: CASSSQPPLAEESLTQYF

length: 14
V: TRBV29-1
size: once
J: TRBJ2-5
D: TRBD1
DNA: TGCAGCGTTGTGGGACAGGGCTATCGTCGGACCCAGTACTTC
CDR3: CSVVGQGYRRTQYF

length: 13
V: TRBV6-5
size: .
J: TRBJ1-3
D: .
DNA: TGTGCCAGCAGGCCCGGACAGGGAAACACCATATATTTT
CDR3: CASRPGQGNTIYF

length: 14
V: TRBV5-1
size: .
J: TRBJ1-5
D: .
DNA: TGCGCCAGCAAGATCGGCAGGGTCAATCAGCCCCAGCATTTT
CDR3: CASKIGRVNQPQHF

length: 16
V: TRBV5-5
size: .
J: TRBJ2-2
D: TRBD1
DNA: TGTGCCAGCAGCTTGGGACAGGGGGCGCCGGCCGGGGAGCTGTTTTTT
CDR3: CASSLGQGAPAGELFF

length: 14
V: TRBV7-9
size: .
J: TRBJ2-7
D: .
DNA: TGTGCCAGCAGCTTAGGCGGGGCTTTCGACGAGCAGTACTTC
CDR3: CASSLGGAFDEQYF

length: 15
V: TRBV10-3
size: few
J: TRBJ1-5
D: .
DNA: TGTGCCATCAGTACAGAAGACAGGACAAATCAGCCCCAGCATTTT
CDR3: CAISTEDRTNQPQHF

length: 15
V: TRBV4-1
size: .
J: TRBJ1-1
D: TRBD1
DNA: TGCGCCAGCAGCCTCCAAGGACAGGGCGGCACTGAAGCTTTCTTT
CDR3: CASSLQGQGGTEAFF

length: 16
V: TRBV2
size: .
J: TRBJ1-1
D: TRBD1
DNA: TGTGCCAGCAGCTCACGGGGCAGGGGGACGTACACTGAAGCTTTCTTT
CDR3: CASSSRGRGTYTEAFF

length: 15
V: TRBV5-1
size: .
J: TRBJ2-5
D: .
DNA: TGCGCCAGCAGCTTGATCGGGACAAGAGAAGAGACCCAGTACTTC
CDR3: CASSLIGTREETQYF

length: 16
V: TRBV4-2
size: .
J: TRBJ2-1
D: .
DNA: TGTGCCAGCAGTCCAAGAGTTGGGGACTTCTACAATGAGCAGTTCTTC
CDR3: CASSPRVGDFYNEQFF

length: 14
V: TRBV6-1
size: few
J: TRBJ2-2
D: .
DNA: TGTGCCACCGCGGCCATATCGAACACCGGGGAGCTGTTTTTT
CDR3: CATAAISNTGELFF

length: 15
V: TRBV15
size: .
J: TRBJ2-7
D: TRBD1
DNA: TGTGCCACCAGCAGAGAGGACAGGCCTGTCGACGAGCAGTACTTC
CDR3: CATSREDRPVDEQYF

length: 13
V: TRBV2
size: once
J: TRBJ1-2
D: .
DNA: TGTGCCAGCACCCAAGCCGGGATCTATGGCTACACCTTC
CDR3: CASTQAGIYGYTF

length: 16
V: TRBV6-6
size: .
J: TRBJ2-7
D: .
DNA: TGTGCCAGCAGTTACGGTCAGGGGTCCAGCTCCTACGAGCAGTACTTC
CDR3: CASSYGQGSSSYEQYF

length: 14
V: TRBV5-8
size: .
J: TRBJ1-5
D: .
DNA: TGTGCCAGCAGCTTGGTTCAGGGAATGGGGCCCCAGCATTTT
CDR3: CASSLVQGMGPQHF

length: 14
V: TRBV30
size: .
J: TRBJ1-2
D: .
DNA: TGTGCCTGGCTTACAAAGACAGCTAACTATGGCTACACCTTC
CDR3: CAWLTKTANYGYTF

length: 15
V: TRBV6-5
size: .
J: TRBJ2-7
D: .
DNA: TGTGCCAGCAGTTACTCGCTTGACAGCTCCTACGAGCAGTACTTC
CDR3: CASSYSLDSSYEQYF

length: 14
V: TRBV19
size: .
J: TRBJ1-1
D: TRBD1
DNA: TGTGCCAGTATCCCAGGACAGGGGGTAACTGAAGCTTTCTTT
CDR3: CASIPGQGVTEAFF

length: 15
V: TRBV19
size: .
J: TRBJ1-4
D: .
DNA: TGTGCCAGTAGTGATTCTTACATCCGTGCCCGGAACAGAACGTTT
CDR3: CASSDSYIRARNRTF

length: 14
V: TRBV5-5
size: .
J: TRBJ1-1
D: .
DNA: TGTGCCAGCAGCGCCAGGGGCTTAGCCACTGAAGCTTTCTTT
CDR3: CASSARGLATEAFF

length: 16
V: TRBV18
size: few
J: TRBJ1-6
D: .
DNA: TGTGCCAGCTCACCATATGCGACAGACGATAATTCACCCCTCCACTTT
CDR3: CASSPYATDDNSPLHF

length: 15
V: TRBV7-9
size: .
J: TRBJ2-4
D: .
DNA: TGTGCCAGCAGTCCGGGTCGACTAGCCAAAAACATTCAGTACTTC
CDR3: CASSPGRLAKNIQYF

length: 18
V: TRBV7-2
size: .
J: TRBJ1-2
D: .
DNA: TGTGCCAGCAGCTCAGCAATGGGGGGTGAGGGTACGATCTATGGCTACACCTTC
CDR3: CASSSAMGGEGTIYGYTF

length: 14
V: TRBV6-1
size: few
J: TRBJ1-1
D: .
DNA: TGTGCCAGCAGTTTGCTGGGGGGGGACACTGAAGCTTTCTTT
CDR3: CASSLLGGDTEAFF

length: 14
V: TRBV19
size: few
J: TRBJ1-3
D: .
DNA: TGTGCCAGTAGTACCGGGAGTACGGGAAACACCATATATTTT
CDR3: CASSTGSTGNTIYF

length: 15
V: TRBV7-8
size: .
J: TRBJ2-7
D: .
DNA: TGTGCCAGCAGCTTAGTGGACACCCAACCCTACGAGCAGTACTTC
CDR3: CASSLVDTQPYEQYF